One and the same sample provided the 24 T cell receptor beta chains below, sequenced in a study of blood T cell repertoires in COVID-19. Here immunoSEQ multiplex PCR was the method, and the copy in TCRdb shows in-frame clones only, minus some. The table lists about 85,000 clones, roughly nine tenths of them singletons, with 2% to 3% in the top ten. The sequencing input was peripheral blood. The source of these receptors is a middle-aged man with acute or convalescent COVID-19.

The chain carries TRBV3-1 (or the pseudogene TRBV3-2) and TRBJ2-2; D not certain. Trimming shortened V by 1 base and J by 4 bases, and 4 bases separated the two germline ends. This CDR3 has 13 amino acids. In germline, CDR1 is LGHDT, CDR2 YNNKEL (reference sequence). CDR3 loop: CASSQGGTGELFF. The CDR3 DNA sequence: TGTGCCAGCAGCCAAGGCGGCACCGGGGAGCTGTTTTTT.

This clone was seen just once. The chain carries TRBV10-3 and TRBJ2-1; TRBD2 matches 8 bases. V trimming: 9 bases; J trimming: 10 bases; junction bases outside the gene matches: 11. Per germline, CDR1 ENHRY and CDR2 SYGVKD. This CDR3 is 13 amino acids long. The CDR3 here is CAMRGAGVWEQFF. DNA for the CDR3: TGTGCCATGCGGGGGGCCGGGGTTTGGGAGCAGTTCTTC.

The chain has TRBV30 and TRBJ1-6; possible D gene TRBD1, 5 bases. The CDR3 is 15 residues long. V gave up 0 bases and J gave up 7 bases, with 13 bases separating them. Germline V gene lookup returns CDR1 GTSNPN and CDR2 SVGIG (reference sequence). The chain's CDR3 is CAWSVGSGGNSPLHF. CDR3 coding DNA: TGTGCCTGGAGTGTAGGGTCGGGGGGAAATTCACCCCTCCACTTT.

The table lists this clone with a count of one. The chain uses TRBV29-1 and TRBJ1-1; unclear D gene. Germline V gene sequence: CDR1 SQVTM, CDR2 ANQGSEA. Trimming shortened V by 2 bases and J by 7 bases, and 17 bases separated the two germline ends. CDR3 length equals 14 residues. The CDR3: CSVELGGRAIEAFF. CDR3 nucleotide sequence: TGCAGCGTTGAATTAGGTGGGCGGGCCATTGAAGCTTTCTTT.

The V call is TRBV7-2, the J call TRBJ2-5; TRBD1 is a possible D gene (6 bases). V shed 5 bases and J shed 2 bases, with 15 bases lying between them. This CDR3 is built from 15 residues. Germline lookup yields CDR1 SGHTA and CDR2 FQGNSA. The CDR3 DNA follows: TGTGCCAGCAGCCCCAGAGGACAGTTACAAGAGACCCAGTACTTC. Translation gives CASSPRGQLQETQYF.

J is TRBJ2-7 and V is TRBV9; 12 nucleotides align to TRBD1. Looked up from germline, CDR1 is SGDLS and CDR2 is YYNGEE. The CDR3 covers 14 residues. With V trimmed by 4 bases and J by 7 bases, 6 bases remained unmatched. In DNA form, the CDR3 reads TGTGCCAGCAGCCCTGGGGACAGGGGGCAAGAGCAGTACGTC. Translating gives CASSPGDRGQEQYV.

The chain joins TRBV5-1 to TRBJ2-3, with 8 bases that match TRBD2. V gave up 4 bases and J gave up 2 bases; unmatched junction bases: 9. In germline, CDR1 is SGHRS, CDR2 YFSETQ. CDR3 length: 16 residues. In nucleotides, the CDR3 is TGCGCCAGCAGCACCGGGACTAGTCCGAACACAGATACGCAGTATTTT. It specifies CASSTGTSPNTDTQYF.

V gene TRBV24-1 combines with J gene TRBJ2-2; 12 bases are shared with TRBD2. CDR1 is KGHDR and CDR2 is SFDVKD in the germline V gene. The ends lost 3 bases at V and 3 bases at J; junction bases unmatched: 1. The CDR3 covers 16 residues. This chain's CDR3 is CATSDGTSGYTGELFF. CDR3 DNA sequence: TGTGCCACCAGTGATGGGACTAGCGGGTACACCGGGGAGCTGTTTTTT.

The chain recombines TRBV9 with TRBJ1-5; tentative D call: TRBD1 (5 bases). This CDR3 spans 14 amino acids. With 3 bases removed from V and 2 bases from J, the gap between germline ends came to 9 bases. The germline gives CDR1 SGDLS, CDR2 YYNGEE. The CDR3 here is CASSAPRGNQPQHF. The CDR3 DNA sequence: TGTGCCAGCAGCGCCCCCAGGGGCAATCAGCCCCAGCATTTT. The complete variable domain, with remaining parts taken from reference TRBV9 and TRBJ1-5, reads DSGVTQTPKHLITATGQRVTLRCSPRSGDLSVYWYQQSLDQGLQFLIQYYNGEERAKGNILERFSAQQFPDLHSELNLSSLELGDSALYFCASSAPRGNQPQHFGDGTRLSIL.

CDR3 amino acids: CASSRDSYEQYF. CDR3 nucleotide sequence: TGCGCCAGCAGCCGGGACAGCTACGAGCAGTACTTC. The rearrangement uses TRBV5-1 and TRBJ2-7; 7 bases fit TRBD1. Germline CDR1 is SGHRS and CDR2 is YFSETQ. The J segment lost 3 bases and the V segment lost 4 bases, leaving 1 base of the junction unmatched. The CDR3 is made up of 12 amino acids. The variable domain in full, completed from reference TRBV5-1 and TRBJ2-7, reads KAGVTQTPRYLIKTRGQQVTLSCSPISGHRSVSWYQQTPGQGLQFLFEYFSETQRNKGNFPGRFSGRQFSNSRSEMNVSTLELGDSALYLCASSRDSYEQYFGPGTRLTVT.

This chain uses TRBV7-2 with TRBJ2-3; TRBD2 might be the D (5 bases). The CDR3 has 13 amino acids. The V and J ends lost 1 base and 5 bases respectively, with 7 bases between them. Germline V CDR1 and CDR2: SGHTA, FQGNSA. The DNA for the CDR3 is TGTGCCAGCAGCTTAGTAGGGAGAGATACGCAGTATTTT. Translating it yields CASSLVGRDTQYF.

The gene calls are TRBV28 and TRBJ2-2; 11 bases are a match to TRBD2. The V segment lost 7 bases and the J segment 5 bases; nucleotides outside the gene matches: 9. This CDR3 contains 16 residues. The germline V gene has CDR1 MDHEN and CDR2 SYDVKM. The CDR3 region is CASILTGTSGTGELFF. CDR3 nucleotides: TGTGCCAGCATTTTGACCGGGACTAGCGGAACCGGGGAGCTGTTTTTT.

CDR3 protein: CASGQHDRASTEAFF. The CDR3 coding sequence is TGTGCCAGCGGCCAGCATGACAGGGCGAGCACTGAAGCTTTCTTT. The rearrangement joins TRBV6-5 to TRBJ1-1; 7 bases map to TRBD1. The CDR3 totals 15 residues. Trimming cost V 8 bases and J 4 bases; bases outside gene matches: 13. Germline-derived CDR1 and CDR2 are MNHEY and SVGAGI.

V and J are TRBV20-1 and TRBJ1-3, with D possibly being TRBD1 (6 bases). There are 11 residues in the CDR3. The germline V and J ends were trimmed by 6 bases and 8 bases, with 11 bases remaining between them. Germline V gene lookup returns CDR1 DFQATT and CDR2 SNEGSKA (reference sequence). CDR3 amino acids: CSAHAGDTIYF. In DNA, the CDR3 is TGCAGTGCACACGCAGGGGACACCATATATTTT.

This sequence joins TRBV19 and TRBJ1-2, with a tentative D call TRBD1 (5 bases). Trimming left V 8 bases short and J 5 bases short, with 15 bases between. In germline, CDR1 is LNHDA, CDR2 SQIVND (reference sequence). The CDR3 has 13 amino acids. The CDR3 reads CASHTTRGYGYTF. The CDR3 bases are TGTGCCAGTCACACGACGCGGGGGTATGGCTACACCTTC.

CDR3 sequence reads: CASSLVGPGELFF. CDR3 in DNA: TGTGCCAGCAGCTTAGTTGGGCCAGGGGAGCTGTTTTTT. The V call is TRBV11-2, the J call TRBJ2-2; no firm D call. The CDR3 consists of 13 residues. Germline V CDR1 and CDR2: SGHAT, FQNNGV. The ends were cut back, 1 base at V and 8 bases at J, with 8 bases in the middle.

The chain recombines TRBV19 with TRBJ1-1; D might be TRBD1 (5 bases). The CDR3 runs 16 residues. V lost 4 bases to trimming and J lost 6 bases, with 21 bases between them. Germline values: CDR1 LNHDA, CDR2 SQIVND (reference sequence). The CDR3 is CASSRGAWTTGAEAFF. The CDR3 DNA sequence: TGTGCCAGTAGTAGGGGCGCCTGGACGACTGGCGCTGAAGCTTTCTTT.

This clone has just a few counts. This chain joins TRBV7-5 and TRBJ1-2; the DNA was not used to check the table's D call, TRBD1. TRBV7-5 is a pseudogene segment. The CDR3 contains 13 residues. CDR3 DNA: TGTGTCAGAAGCACCGGGACAGGGAGTGGCTACACCTTC. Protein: CVRSTGTGSGYTF.

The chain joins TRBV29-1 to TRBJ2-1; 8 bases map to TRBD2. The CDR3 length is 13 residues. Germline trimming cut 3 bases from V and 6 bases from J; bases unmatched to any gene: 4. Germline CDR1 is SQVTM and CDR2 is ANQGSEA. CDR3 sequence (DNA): TGCAGCGTTGATTCGGGAGGGCTCAATGAGCAGTTCTTC. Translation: CSVDSGGLNEQFF.

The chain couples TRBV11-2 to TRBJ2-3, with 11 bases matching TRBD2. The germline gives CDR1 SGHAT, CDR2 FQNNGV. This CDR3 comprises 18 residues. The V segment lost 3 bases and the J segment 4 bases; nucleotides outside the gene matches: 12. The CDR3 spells CASSLSSLLAGGADTQYF. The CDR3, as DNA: TGTGCCAGCAGCTTGAGTTCCCTCCTAGCGGGAGGAGCAGATACGCAGTATTTT. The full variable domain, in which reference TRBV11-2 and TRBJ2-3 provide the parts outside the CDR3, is EAGVAQSPRYKIIEKRQSVAFWCNPISGHATLYWYQQILGQGPKLLIQFQNNGVVDDSQLPKDRFSAERLKGVDSTLKIQPAKLEDSAVYLCASSLSSLLAGGADTQYFGPGTRLTVL.

CDR3 DNA sequence: TGTGCCACCAGTGATTTGGACTCCACAGATACGCAGTATTTT. Translating gives CATSDLDSTDTQYF. The chain links TRBV24-1 to TRBJ2-3; D not resolved. Germline V gene sequence: CDR1 KGHDR, CDR2 SFDVKD. Trimming cost V 0 bases and J 2 bases, with 5 bases left between them. The CDR3 runs to 14 residues.

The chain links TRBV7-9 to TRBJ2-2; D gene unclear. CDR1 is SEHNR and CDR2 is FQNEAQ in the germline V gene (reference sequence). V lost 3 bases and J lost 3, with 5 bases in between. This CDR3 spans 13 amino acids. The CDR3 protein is CASSFSYTGELFF. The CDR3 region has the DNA TGTGCCAGCAGCTTCTCTTACACCGGGGAGCTGTTTTTT.

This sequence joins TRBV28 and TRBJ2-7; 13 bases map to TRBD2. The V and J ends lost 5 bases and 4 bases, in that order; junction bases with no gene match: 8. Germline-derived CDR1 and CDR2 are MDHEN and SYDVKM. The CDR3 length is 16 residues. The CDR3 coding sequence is TGTGCCAGCAGTGGGACTAGCGGGACCTGGGGATACGAGCAGTACTTC. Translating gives CASSGTSGTWGYEQYF.

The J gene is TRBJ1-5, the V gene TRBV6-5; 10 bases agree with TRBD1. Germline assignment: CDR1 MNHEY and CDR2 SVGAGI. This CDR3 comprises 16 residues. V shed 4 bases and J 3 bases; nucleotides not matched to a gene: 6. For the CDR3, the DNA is TGTGCCAGCAGTTGGGACAGGGGCTCTCCCAATCAGCCCCAGCATTTT. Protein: CASSWDRGSPNQPQHF.